This note documents a single T cell receptor (beta chain) sequence. Its antigen is currently unknown. Per the germline V gene, CDR1 is SQVTM and CDR2 is ANQGSEA. The V end lost 7 bases, the J end lost 4 bases, and 5 bases lay between the germline ends. The CDR3 contains 10 residues. This entry is derived from a study of T cell responses to AZD1222 COVID-19 vaccine. Looking at the study overall: Pooling was applied to second doses at about 4 or about 12 weeks. Study-level results: Donors, mostly white British, included more females; clonal diversity was possibly underestimated.

Sequencing was performed with immunoSEQ multiplex PCR; in TCRdb, only in-frame clones are kept and a portion is missing. The sample has fewer than 90,000 clones, around 87% seen once; the top ten hold roughly 23%. The chain carries TRBV29-1 and TRBJ2-1; D unclear. The receptor was isolated from an adult in good health. This material consisted of peripheral blood, taken on day 0 of AZD1222 vaccination. The CDR3, as DNA: TGCAGCGGCCGGTACAATGAGCAGTTCTTC. As protein: CSGRYNEQFF.